The rows below give T cell receptor beta chains drawn from one sample of a study of cytomegalovirus exposure and HLA in healthy donors. Repertoires were generated with immunoSEQ multiplex PCR, while TCRdb's copy carries only in-frame clones and drops some. Found here are around 160,000 clones, over 80% of them singletons; the top ten hold around 4.3%. Sequenced input: PBMCs. The receptor set was obtained from a man aged 50-59 years in good health and CMV-seropositive. Each CDR3 is given with its conserved first and last residue. D genes are given only for firm matches. For some rows the clone size is stated as once, few or many, or as a class when expanded; others skip it.

V	size	D	J	CDR3	DNA
TRBV6-1	NA	NA	TRBJ2-7	CASSGLRVYEQYF	TGTGCCAGCAGTGGCCTACGGGTTTACGAGCAGTACTTC
TRBV27	NA	TRBD2	TRBJ2-3	CASSLWAGASTDTQYF	TGTGCCAGCAGTTTATGGGCGGGAGCTAGCACAGATACGCAGTATTTT
TRBV2	NA	TRBD1	TRBJ1-5	CASSGQGLGNQPQHF	TGTGCCAGCAGTGGACAGGGACTGGGGAATCAGCCCCAGCATTTT
TRBV19	NA	NA	TRBJ2-3	CASSMGPMTDTQYF	TGTGCCAGTAGTATGGGCCCTATGACAGATACGCAGTATTTT
TRBV25-1	NA	NA	TRBJ2-1	CASSEVGIYNEQFF	TGTGCCAGCAGTGAAGTCGGGATTTACAATGAGCAGTTCTTC
TRBV18	NA	TRBD2	TRBJ2-5	CASSPRGGETQYF	TGTGCCAGCTCACCCCGGGGGGGAGAGACCCAGTACTTC
TRBV23-1	NA	NA	TRBJ1-3	CASSQSVSSGNTIYF	TGCGCCAGCAGTCAATCGGTCAGCTCTGGAAACACCATATATTTT
TRBV27	NA	NA	TRBJ2-5	CASSSLTSFGQYF	TGTGCCAGCAGCTCCCTCACCTCCTTCGGGCAGTACTTC
TRBV5-1	NA	TRBD2	TRBJ2-2	CASSLARGTDTGELFF	TGCGCCAGCAGCTTGGCGCGGGGGACGGACACCGGGGAGCTGTTTTTT
TRBV19	NA	NA	TRBJ1-2	CASSSQSARLYGYTF	TGTGCCAGTAGTAGCCAATCAGCGCGACTCTATGGCTACACCTTC
TRBV29-1	once	TRBD2	TRBJ2-7	CSVNGTSNYEQYF	TGCAGCGTAAACGGGACTAGCAATTACGAGCAGTACTTC
TRBV7-8	NA	NA	TRBJ1-1	CASSERSANTEAFF	TGTGCCAGCAGCGAAAGGAGCGCGAACACTGAAGCTTTCTTT
TRBV10-2	NA	TRBD1	TRBJ1-1	CASSEWTGTTEAFF	TGCGCCAGCAGTGAATGGACAGGGACCACTGAAGCTTTCTTT
TRBV7-8	NA	NA	TRBJ2-2	CASRESTGELFF	TGTGCCAGCAGAGAGAGCACCGGGGAGCTGTTTTTT
TRBV19	once	TRBD2	TRBJ2-2	CASIGLADTGELFF	TGTGCCAGTATAGGACTAGCGGACACCGGGGAGCTGTTTTTT
TRBV6-5	NA	NA	TRBJ1-6	CASSYSGARSPLHF	TGTGCCAGCAGTTACAGCGGGGCACGGTCACCCCTCCACTTT
TRBV11-2	NA	NA	TRBJ2-7	CASSLAGVGGPTTYEQYF	TGTGCCAGCAGCTTAGCGGGGGTGGGGGGACCCACTACCTACGAGCAGTACTTC